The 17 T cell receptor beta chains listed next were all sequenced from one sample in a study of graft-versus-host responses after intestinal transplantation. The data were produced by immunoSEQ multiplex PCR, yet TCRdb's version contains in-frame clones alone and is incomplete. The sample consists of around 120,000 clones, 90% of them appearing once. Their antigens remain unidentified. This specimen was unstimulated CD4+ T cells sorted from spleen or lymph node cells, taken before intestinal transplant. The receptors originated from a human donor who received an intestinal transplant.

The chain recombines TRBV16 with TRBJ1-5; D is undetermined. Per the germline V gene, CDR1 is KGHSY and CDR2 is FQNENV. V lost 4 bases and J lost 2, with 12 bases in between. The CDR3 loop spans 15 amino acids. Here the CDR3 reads CASSPAGVRNQPQHF. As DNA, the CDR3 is TGTGCCAGCAGCCCCGCGGGTGTGCGCAATCAGCCCCAGCATTTT.

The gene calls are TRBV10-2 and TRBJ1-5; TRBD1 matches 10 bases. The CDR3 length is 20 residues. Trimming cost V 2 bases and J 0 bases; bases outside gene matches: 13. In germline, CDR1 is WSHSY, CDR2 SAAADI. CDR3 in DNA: TGCGCCAGCAGTGAGCCCGGGACAGGGGCCTCTCGATATAGCAATCAGCCCCAGCATTTT. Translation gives CASSEPGTGASRYSNQPQHF.

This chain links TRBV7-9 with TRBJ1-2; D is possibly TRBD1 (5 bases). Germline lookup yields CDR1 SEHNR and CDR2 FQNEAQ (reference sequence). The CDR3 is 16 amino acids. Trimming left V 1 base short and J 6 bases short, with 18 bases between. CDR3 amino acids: CASSLVGHQANDGYTF. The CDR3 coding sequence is TGTGCCAGCAGCTTAGTTGGACATCAAGCCAACGATGGCTACACCTTC.

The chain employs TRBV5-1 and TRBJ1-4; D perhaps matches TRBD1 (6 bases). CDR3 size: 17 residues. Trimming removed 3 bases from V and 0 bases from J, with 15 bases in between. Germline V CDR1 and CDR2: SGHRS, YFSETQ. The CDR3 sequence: CASSSQGNHATNEKLFF. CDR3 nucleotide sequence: TGCGCCAGCAGCTCGCAGGGGAATCACGCAACTAATGAAAAACTGTTTTTT. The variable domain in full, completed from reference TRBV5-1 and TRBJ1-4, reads KAGVTQTPRYLIKTRGQQVTLSCSPISGHRSVSWYQQTPGQGLQFLFEYFSETQRNKGNFPGRFSGRQFSNSRSEMNVSTLELGDSALYLCASSSQGNHATNEKLFFGSGTQLSVL.

The CDR3 is CASTSGRAYEQYF. For the CDR3, the DNA is TGTGCCAGTACTAGCGGGAGGGCCTACGAGCAGTACTTC. The chain recombines TRBV6-1 with TRBJ2-7, with 13 bases aligning to TRBD2. Looked up from germline, CDR1 is MNHNS and CDR2 is SASEGT. V was pared by 9 bases and J by 2 bases, with 1 base of the junction left unmatched. The CDR3 length is 13 residues.

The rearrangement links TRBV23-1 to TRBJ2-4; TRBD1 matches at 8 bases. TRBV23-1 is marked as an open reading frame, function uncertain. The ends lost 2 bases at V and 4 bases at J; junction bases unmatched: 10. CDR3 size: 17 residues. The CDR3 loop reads CASSQNLKGQAKNIQYF. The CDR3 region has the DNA TGCGCCAGCAGTCAAAATCTGAAGGGACAGGCGAAAAACATTCAGTACTTC.

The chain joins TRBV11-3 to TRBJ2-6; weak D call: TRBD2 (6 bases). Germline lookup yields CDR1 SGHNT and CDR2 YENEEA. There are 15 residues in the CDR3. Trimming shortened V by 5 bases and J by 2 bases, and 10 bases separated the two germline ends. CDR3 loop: CASSLGGTGANVLTF. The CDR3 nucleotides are TGTGCCAGCAGCCTCGGGGGAACTGGGGCCAACGTCCTGACTTTC.

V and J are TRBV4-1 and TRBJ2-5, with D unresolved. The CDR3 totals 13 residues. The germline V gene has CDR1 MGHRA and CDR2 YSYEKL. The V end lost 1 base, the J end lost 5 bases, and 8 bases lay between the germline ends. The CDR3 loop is CASSQALRETQYF. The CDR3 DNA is TGCGCCAGCAGCCAAGCCCTTCGGGAGACCCAGTACTTC.

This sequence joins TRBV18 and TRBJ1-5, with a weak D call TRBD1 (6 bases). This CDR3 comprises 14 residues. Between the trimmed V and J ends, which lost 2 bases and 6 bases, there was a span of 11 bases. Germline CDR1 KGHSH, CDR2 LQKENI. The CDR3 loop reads CASSPTGGRQPQHF. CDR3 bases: TGTGCCAGCTCACCAACGGGGGGGCGTCAGCCCCAGCATTTT. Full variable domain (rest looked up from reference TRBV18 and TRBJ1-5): NAGVMQNPRHLVRRRGQEARLRCSPMKGHSHVYWYRQLPEEGLKFMVYLQKENIIDESGMPKERFSAEFPKEGPSILRIQQVVRGDSAAYFCASSPTGGRQPQHFGDGTRLSIL.

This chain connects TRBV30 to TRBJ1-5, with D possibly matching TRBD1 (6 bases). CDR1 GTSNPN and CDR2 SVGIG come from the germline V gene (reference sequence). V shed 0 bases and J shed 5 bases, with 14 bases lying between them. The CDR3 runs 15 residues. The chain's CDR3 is CAWSVLQGPYQPQHF. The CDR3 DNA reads TGTGCCTGGAGTGTATTACAGGGACCTTATCAGCCCCAGCATTTT.

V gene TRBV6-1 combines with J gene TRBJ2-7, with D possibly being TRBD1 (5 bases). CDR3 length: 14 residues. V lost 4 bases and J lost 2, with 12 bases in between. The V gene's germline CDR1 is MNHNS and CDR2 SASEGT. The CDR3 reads CASSVLRTTYEQYF. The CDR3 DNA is TGTGCCAGCAGTGTATTAAGGACAACCTACGAGCAGTACTTC.

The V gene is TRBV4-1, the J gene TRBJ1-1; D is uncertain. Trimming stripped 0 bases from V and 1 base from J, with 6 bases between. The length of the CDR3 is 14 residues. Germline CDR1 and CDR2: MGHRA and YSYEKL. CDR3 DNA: TGCGCCAGCAGCCAAGATCAACAGAACACTGAAGCTTTCTTT. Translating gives CASSQDQQNTEAFF.

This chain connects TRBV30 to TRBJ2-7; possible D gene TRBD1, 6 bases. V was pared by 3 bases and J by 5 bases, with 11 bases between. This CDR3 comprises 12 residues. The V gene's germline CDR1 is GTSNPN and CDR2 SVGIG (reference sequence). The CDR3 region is CAWSPGGHEQYF. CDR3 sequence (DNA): TGTGCCTGGAGCCCTGGGGGCCACGAGCAGTACTTC.

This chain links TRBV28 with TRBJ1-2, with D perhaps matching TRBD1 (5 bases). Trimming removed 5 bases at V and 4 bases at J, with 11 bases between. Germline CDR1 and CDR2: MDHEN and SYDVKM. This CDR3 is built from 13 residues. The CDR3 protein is CASSSGGGYGYTF. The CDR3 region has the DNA TGTGCCAGCAGTAGCGGGGGAGGCTATGGCTACACCTTC.

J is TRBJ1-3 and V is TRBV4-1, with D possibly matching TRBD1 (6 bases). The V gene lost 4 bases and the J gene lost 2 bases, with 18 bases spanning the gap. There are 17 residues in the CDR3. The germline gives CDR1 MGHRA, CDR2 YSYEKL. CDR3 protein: CASSLEGGASTGNTIYF. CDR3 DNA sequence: TGCGCCAGCAGCCTAGAAGGGGGGGCCTCGACTGGAAACACCATATATTTT.

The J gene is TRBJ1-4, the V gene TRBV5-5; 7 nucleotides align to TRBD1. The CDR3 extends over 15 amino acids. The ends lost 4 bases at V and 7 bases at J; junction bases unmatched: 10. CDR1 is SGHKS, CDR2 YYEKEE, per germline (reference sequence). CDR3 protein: CASSHFSTGSEKLFF. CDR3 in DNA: TGTGCCAGCAGCCACTTTTCGACAGGGAGTGAAAAACTGTTTTTT.

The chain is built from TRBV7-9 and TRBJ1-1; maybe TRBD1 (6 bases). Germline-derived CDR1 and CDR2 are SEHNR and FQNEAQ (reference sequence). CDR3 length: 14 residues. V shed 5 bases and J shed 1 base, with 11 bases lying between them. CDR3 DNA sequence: TGTGCCAGCAGCCTCAACAGGGAGAACACTGAAGCTTTCTTT. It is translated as CASSLNRENTEAFF. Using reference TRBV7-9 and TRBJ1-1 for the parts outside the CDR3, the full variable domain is DTGVSQNPRHKITKRGQNVTFRCDPISEHNRLYWYRQTLGQGPEFLTYFQNEAQLEKSRLLSDRFSAERPKGSFSTLEIQRTEQGDSAMYLCASSLNRENTEAFFGQGTRLTVV.